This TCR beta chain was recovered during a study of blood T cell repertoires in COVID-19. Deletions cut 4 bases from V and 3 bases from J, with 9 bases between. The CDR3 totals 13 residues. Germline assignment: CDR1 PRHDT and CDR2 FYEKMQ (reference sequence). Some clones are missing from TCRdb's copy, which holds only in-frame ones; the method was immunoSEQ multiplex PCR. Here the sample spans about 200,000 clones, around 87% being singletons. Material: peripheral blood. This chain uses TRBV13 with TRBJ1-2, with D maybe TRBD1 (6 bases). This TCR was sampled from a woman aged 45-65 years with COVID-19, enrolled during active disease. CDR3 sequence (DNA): TGTGCCAGCAGCTCCCGACAGGACTATGGCTACACCTTC. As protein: CASSSRQDYGYTF.